The T cell receptor beta chain described here comes from a study of T cell responses to AZD1222 COVID-19 vaccine. Study-wide results and caveats: Once two AZD1222 doses were given, Spike-specific TCR breadth and depth went up. Among spike-specific TCRs, nearly half reportedly target unmutated variant regions.

From germline, CDR1 is PRHDT and CDR2 FYEKMQ (reference sequence). CDR3 length equals 15 residues. The ends lost 5 bases at V and 5 bases at J; junction bases unmatched: 8. Repertoires were generated with immunoSEQ multiplex PCR, while TCRdb's copy carries only in-frame clones and drops some. This sample has 160,000 or so clones, with roughly 90% found just once. Second-dose timings of about 4 or about 12 weeks were pooled. Of note for this clone: Its antigen is as yet unknown.

This TCR came from an adult who received the AZD1222 COVID-19 vaccine. The sequences come from peripheral blood, collected 28 days after the second AZD1222 dose. The chain carries TRBV13 and TRBJ2-1; TRBD1 agrees at 8 bases. The CDR3 DNA follows: TGTGCCAGCAGCCAGACAGGGGATCTCGACAATGAGCAGTTCTTC. This translates into CASSQTGDLDNEQFF.